This is a list of T cell receptor beta chains from one sample in a study of cytomegalovirus exposure and HLA in healthy donors. Assay used: immunoSEQ multiplex PCR; TCRdb lists only in-frame clones, some missing. The table lists about 75,000 clones. Sequencing input: PBMCs. These receptors originate from a man younger than 35 in good health and CMV-seropositive. Each CDR3 is given with its conserved first and last residue. Fields, in order: J gene, D gene, V gene, CDR3 DNA, CDR3 protein. D genes are given only for firm matches.

>TRBJ1-4|TRBD1|TRBV11-2
TGTGCCAGCAGCTTGGGACAGACACCAAATCAGGAAAAACTGTTTTTT
CASSLGQTPNQEKLFF
>TRBJ1-2|.|TRBV28
TGTGCCAGCGGAGCCTCCTATGGCTACACCTTC
CASGASYGYTF
>TRBJ2-5|.|TRBV4-1
TGCGCCAGCAGCCAAGCCAATCAAGAGACCCAGTACTTC
CASSQANQETQYF
>TRBJ1-2|.|TRBV27
TGTGCCAGCCGGGAGGGGGGAAGATATGGCTACACCTTC
CASREGGRYGYTF
>TRBJ2-5|.|TRBV5-1
TGCGCCAGCAGTCATCAGGGTACAGGAGAGACCCAGTACTTC
CASSHQGTGETQYF
>TRBJ2-3|.|TRBV2
TGTGCCAGCAGTGATGGATCCGTCAGGATCCCAGATACGCAGTATTTT
CASSDGSVRIPDTQYF
>TRBJ2-1|TRBD2|TRBV6-5
TGTGCCAGCAGGCCCCTAGCGGGGGCCTACAATGAGCAGTTCTTC
CASRPLAGAYNEQFF
>TRBJ1-6|.|TRBV30
TGTGCCTGGAGTGTACGACTGACCCTCCACTTT
CAWSVRLTLHF
>TRBJ1-3|.|TRBV19
TGTGCCAGTAGTCTCGGGACATCTGGAAACACCATATATTTT
CASSLGTSGNTIYF
>TRBJ1-4|.|TRBV14
TGTGCCAGCAGCCAATTTAAGGGATCGGGGACTAATGAAAAACTGTTTTTT
CASSQFKGSGTNEKLFF
>TRBJ2-6|.|TRBV6-1
TGTGCCAGCAGTGAAGACAGCTCTGGGGCCAACGTCCTGACTTTC
CASSEDSSGANVLTF
>TRBJ2-7|.|TRBV19
TGTGCCAGTAGTATACCCAGTTCCGAGCAGTACTTC
CASSIPSSEQYF
>TRBJ1-6|TRBD1|TRBV28
TGTGCCAGCAGTTTAAGACAGGGGGGGAATTCACCCCTCCACTTT
CASSLRQGGNSPLHF
>TRBJ1-1|.|TRBV30
TGTGCCGGAAAGGGGGACCCCACTGAAGCTTTCTTT
CAGKGDPTEAFF